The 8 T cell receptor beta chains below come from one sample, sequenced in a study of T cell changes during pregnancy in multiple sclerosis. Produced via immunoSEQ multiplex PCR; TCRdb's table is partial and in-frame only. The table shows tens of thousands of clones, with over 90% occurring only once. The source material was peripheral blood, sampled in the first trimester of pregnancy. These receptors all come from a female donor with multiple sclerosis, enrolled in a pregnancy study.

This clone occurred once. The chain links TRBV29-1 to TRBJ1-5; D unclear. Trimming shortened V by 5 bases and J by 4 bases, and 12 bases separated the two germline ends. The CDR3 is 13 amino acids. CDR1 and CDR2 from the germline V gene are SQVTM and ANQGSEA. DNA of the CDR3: TGCAGCGTTTTAACGGGGAGGAATCAGCCCCAGCATTTT. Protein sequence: CSVLTGRNQPQHF.

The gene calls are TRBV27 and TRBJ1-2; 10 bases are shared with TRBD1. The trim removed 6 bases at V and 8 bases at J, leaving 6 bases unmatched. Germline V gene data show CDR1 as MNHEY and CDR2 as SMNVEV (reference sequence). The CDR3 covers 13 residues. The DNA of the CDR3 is TGTGCCAGCAGCTCGACAGGGGGCCGGGGCTACACCTTC. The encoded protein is CASSSTGGRGYTF.

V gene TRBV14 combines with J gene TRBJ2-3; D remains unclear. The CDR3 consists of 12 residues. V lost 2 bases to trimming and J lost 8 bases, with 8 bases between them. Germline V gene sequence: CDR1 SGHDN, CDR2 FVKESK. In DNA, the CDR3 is TGTGCCAGCAGCCAAACACGTGTTACGCAGTATTTT. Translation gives CASSQTRVTQYF.

The CDR3 here is CASSQLSGGNTEAFF. The CDR3 DNA follows: TGCGCCAGCAGCCAGCTATCAGGGGGCAACACTGAAGCTTTCTTT. The gene calls are TRBV4-3 and TRBJ1-1; 8 bases map to TRBD1. The CDR3 consists of 15 residues. Germline assignment: CDR1 LGHNA and CDR2 YSLEER. V was pared by 3 bases and J by 2 bases, with 5 bases of the junction left unmatched.

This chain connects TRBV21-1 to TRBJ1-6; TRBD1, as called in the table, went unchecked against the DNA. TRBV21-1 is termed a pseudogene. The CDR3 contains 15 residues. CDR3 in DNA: TGTGCCACAGTTCTAGGGGCCTCCGTTAATTCACCCCTCCACTTT. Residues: CATVLGASVNSPLHF.

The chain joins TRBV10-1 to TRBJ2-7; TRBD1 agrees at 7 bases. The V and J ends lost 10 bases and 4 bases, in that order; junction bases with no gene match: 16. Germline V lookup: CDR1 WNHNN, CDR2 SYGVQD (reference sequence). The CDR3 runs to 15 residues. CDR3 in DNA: TGCGCCACAAAGGTAAGGGCAGGGGGTTTTTACGAGCAGTACTTC. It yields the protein CATKVRAGGFYEQYF.

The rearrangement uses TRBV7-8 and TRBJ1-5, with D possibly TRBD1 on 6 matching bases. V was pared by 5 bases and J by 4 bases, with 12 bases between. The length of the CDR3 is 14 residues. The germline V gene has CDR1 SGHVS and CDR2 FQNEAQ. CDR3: CASSPQGPNQPQHF. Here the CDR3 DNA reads TGTGCCAGCAGCCCACAGGGTCCGAATCAGCCCCAGCATTTT.

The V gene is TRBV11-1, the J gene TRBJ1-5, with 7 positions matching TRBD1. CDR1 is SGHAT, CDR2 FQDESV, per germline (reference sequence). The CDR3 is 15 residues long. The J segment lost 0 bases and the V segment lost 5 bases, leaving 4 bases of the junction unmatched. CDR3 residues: CASSPGTDSNQPQHF. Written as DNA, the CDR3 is TGTGCCAGCAGCCCGGGGACAGATAGCAATCAGCCCCAGCATTTT.